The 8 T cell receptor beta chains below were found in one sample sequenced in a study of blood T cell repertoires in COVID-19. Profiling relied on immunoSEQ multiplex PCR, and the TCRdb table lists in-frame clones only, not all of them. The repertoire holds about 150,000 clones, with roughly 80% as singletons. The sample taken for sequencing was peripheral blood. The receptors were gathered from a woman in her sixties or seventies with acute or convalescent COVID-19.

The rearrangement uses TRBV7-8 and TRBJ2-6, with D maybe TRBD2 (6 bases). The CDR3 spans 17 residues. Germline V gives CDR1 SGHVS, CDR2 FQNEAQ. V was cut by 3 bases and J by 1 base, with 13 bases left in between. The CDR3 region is CASSFRDWGSGANVLTF. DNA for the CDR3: TGTGCCAGCAGCTTCCGGGACTGGGGATCTGGGGCCAACGTCCTGACTTTC.

CDR3: CASSPYGRAETQYF. The CDR3 DNA is TGTGCCAGCAGCCCTTACGGGAGGGCCGAGACCCAGTACTTC. The J gene is TRBJ2-5, the V gene TRBV3-1 (or the pseudogene TRBV3-2), with 8 nucleotides matching TRBD2. With 4 bases clipped from V and 5 bases from J, the junction kept 6 bases outside the gene matches. This CDR3 is 14 amino acids long. Germline assignment: CDR1 LGHDT and CDR2 YNNKEL (reference sequence).

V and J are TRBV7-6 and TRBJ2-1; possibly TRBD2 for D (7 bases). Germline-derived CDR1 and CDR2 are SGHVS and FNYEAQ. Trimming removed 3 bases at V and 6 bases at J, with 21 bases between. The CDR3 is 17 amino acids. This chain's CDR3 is CASSFVAGAGGSNEQFF. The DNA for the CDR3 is TGTGCCAGCAGCTTTGTTGCGGGGGCTGGGGGCTCCAATGAGCAGTTCTTC.

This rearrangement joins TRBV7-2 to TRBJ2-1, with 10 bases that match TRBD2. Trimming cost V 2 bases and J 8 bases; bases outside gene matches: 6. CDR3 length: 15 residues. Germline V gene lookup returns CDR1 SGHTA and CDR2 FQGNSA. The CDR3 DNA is TGTGCCAGCAGCTTAAGCGGGGGGGCGTCGGATGAGCAGTTCTTC. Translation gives CASSLSGGASDEQFF.

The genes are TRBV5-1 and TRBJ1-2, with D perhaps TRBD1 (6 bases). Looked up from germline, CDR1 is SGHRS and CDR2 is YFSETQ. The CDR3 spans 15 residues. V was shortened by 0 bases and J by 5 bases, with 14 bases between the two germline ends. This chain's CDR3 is CASSLAGGPEYGYTF. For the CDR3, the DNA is TGCGCCAGCAGCTTGGCCGGGGGGCCGGAGTATGGCTACACCTTC.

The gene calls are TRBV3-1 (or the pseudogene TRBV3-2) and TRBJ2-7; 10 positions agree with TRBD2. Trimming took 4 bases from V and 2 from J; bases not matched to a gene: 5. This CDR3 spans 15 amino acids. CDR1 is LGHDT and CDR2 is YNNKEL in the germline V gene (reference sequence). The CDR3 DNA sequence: TGTGCCAGCAGCCCTGGACTAGCGGACACCTACGAGCAGTACTTC. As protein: CASSPGLADTYEQYF.

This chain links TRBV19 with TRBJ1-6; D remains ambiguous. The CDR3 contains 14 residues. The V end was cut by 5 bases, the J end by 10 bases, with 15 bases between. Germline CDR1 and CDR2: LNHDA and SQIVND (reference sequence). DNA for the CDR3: TGTGCCAGTAGTTTTGGAAACCCGGGATCACCCCTCCACTTT. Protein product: CASSFGNPGSPLHF.

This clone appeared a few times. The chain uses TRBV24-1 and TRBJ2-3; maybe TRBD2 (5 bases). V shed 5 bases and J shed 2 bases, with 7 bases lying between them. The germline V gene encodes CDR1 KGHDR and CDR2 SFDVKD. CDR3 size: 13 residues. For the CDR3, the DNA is TGTGCCACCAGTGGGACTGACACAGATACGCAGTATTTT. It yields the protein CATSGTDTDTQYF.